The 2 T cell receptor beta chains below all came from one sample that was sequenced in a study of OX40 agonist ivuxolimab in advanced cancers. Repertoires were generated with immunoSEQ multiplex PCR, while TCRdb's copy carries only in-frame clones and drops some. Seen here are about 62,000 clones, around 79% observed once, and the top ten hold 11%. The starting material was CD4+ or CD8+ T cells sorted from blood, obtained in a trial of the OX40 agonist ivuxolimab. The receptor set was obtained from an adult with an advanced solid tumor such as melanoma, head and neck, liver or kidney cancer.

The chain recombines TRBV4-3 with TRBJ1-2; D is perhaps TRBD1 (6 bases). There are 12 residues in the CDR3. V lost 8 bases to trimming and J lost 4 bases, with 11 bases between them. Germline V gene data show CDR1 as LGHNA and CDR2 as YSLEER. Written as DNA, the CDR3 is TGCGCCAGCTCGGACAGCACCTATGGCTACACCTTC. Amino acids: CASSDSTYGYTF.

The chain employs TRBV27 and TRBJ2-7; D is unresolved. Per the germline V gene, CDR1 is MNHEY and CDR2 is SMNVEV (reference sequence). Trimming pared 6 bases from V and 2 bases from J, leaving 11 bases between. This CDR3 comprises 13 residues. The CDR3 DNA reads TGTGCCAGCAGGCCGGGCCCGGCCTACGAGCAGTACTTC. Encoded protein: CASRPGPAYEQYF.